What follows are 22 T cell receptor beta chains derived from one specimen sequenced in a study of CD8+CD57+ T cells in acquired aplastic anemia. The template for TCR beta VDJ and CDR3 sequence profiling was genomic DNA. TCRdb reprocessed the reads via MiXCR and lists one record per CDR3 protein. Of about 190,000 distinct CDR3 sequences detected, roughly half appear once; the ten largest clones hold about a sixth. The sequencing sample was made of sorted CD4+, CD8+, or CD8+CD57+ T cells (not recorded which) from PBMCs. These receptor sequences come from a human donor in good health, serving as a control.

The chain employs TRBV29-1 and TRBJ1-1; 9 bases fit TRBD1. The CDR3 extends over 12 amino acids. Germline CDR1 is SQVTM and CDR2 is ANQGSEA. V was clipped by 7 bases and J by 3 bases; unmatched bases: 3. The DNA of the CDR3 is TGCAGCGAAAGACAGGGGGACACTGAAGCTTTCTTT. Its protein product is CSERQGDTEAFF.

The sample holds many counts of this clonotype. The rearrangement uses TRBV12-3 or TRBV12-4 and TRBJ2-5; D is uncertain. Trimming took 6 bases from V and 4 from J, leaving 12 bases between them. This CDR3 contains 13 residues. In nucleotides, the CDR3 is TGTGCCAGCAGCTGGATACCCCCAGAGACCCAGTACTTC. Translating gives CASSWIPPETQYF.

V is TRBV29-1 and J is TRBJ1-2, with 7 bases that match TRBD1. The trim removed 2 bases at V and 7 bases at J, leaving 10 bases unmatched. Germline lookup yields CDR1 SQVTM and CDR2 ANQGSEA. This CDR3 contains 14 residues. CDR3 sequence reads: CSVELPGGTLGYTF. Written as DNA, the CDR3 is TGCAGCGTTGAACTTCCAGGGGGAACGCTTGGCTACACCTTC.

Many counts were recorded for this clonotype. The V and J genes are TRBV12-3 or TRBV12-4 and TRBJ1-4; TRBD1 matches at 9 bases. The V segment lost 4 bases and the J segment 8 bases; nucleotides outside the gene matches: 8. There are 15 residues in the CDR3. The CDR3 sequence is CASSSSDRGGEKLFF. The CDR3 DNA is TGTGCCAGCAGTTCCTCGGACAGGGGTGGGGAAAAACTGTTTTTT.

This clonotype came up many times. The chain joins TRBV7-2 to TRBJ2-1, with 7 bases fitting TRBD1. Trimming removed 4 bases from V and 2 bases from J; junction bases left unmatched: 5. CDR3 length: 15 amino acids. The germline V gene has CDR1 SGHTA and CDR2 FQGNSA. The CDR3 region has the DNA TGTGCCAGCAGCTATGGGACAGCGGCCTACAATGAGCAGTTCTTC. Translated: CASSYGTAAYNEQFF.

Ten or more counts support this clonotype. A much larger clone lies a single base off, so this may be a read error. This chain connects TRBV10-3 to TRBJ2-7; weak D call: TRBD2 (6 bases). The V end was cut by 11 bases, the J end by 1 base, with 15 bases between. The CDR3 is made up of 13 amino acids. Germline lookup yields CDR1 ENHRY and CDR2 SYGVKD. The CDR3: CAVKSGESYEQYF. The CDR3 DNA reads TGTGCCGTCAAATCGGGGGAGTCCTACGAGCAGTACTTC.

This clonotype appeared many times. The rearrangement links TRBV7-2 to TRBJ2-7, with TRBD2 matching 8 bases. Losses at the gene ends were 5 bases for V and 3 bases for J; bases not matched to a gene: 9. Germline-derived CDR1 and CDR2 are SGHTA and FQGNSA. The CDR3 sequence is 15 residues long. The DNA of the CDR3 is TGTGCCAGCAGCCTGGGGGGCGGGGGGCTCTACGAGCAGTACTTC. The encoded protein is CASSLGGGGLYEQYF.

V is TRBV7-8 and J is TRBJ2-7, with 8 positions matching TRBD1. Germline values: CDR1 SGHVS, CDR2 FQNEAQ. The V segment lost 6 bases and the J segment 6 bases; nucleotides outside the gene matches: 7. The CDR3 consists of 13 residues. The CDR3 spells CASRRTGRFEQYF. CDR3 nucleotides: TGTGCCAGCAGACGGACAGGGAGGTTCGAGCAGTACTTC.

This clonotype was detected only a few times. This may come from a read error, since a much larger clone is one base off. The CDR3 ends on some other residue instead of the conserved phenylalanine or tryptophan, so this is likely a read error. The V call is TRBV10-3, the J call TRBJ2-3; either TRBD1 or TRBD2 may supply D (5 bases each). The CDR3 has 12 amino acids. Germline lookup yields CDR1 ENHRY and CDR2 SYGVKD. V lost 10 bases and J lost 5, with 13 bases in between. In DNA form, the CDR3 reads TGTGCCAGCACCCCGGGACGAGATACGCAGTATTCT. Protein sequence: CASTPGRDTQYS.

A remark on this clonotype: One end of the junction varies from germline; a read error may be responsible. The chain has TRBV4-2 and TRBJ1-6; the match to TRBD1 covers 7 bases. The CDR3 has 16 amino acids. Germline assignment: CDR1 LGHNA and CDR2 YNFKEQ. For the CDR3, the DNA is TGTGCCAACAGCCAACCACGGACAGGAAGTAATTCACCCCTCCACTTT. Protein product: CANSQPRTGSNSPLHF.

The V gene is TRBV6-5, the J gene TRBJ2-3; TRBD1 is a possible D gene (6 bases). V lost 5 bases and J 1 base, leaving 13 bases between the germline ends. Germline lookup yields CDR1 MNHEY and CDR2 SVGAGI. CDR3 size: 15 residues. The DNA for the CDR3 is TGTGCCAGCAGTCGACAGGCTTTATGCACAGATACGCAGTATTTT. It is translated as CASSRQALCTDTQYF.

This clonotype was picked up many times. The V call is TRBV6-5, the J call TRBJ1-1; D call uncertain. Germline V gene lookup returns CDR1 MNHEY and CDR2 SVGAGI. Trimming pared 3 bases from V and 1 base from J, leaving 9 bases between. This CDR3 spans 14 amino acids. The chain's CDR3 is CASSYLDGNTEAFF. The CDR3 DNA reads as TGTGCCAGCAGTTATCTGGACGGGAACACTGAAGCTTTCTTT.

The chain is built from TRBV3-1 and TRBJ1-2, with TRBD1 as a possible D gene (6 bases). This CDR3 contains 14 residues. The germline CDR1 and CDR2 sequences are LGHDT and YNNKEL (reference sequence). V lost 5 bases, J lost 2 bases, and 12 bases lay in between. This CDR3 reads CASSSWDTNYGYTF. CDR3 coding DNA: TGTGCCAGCAGCTCGTGGGACACCAACTATGGCTACACCTTC.

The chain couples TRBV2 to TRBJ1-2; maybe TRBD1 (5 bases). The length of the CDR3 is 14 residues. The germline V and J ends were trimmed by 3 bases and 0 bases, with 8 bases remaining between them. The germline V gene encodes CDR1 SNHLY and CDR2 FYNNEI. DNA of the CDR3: TGTGCCAGCAGTGACCAGGGAACTAACTATGGCTACACCTTC. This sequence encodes CASSDQGTNYGYTF.

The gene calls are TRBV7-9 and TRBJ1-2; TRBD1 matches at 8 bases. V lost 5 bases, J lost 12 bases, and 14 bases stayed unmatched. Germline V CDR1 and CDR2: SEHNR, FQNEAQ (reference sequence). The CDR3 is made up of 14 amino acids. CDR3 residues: CASSHRGSSSGNTF. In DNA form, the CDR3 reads TGTGCCAGCAGCCACAGGGGGTCGAGCTCTGGAAACACCTTC.

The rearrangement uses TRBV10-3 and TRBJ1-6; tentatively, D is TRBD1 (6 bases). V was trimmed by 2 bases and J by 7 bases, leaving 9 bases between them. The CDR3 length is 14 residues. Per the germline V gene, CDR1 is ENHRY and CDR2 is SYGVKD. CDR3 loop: CAISEGQLNSPLHF. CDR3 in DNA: TGTGCCATCAGTGAGGGACAGTTGAATTCACCCCTCCACTTT.

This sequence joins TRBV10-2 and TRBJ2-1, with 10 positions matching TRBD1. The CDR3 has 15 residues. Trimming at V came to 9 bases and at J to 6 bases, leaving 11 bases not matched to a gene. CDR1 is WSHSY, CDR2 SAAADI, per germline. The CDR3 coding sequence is TGCGCCAGTTATGATCCGGGACAGGGGACCAATGAGCAGTTCTTC. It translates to CASYDPGQGTNEQFF.

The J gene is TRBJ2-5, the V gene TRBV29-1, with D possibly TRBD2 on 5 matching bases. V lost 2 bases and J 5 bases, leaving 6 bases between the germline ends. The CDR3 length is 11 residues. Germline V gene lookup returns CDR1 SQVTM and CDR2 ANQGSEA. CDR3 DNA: TGCAGCGTTGAAACGGGGGAGACCCAGTACTTC. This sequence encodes CSVETGETQYF.

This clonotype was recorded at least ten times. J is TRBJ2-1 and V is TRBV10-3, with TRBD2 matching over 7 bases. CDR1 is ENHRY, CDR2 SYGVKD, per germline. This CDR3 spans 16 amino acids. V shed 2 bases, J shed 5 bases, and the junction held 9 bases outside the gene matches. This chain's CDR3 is CAISEPGGGLNNEQFF. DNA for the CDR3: TGTGCCATCAGTGAGCCGGGCGGGGGTCTGAACAATGAGCAGTTCTTC.

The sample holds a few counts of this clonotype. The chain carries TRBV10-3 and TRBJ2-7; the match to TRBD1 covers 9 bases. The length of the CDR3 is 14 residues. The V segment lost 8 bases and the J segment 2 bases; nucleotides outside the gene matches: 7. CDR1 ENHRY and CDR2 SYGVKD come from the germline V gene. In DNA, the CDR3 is TGTGCCATCGTCGCTGGGACAGGGACCTACGAGCAGTACTTC. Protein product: CAIVAGTGTYEQYF.

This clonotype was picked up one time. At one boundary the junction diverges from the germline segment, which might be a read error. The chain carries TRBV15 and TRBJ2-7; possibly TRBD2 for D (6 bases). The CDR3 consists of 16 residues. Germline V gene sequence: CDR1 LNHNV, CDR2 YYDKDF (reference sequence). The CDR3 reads CATSGDQLASFSEQYF. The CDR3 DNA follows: TGTGCCACCAGCGGAGATCAACTAGCTTCCTTCAGCGAGCAGTACTTC.

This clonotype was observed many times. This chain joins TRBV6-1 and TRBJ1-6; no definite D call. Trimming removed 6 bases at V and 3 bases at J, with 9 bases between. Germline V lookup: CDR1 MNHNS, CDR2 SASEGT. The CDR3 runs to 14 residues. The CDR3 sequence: CASSLSRYNSPLHF. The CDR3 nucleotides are TGTGCCAGCAGCCTGTCCCGCTATAATTCACCCCTCCACTTT.